This note documents a single TCR beta chain sequence. It has no known antigen specificity. It has no much larger one-base neighbor in the sample; base qualities were not kept. V and J are truncated by 0 bases and 0 bases respectively, leaving an intervening sequence of 9 bases. Its CDR3 holds 15 amino acids, cysteine through phenylalanine. Just the 45-base CDR3 DNA is kept, in frame starting at base 1. From a lookup of the germline V gene (reference sequence), CDR1 and CDR2 are SGHNT and YYREEE. The data belong to a study of T cell responses to AZD1222 COVID-19 vaccine (dated by TCRdb to the early 2020s). Turning to the overall study: AZD1222 recipients with second doses at about 4 weeks or about 12 weeks were pooled, because spike-specific TCR depth and breadth did not differ between schedules. TCR sequencing covered over 230 trial participants: some 210 given two doses of AZD1222 and approximately 25 given two doses of MenACWY control vaccine. Trial participants were enrolled into age subgroups of 18-55, 56-69 and 70-plus years, which contained around 150, 28 and 57 TCR-sequenced participants, respectively. Results and caveats for the whole study, not just this receptor: After two AZD1222 doses, both the breadth and the depth of spike-specific TCRs were significantly higher than at day 0 and than in MenACWY recipients. Because no samples from the day 14 peak response were available, repertoires could be characterized only after the peak T cell response. Conclusions about previously exposed vaccinees are limited because only a handful of AZD1222 recipients were SARS-CoV-2 seropositive at baseline. Participants were mostly white British and included more females than males, and it was suggested by the authors that clonal diversity may have been underestimated. The 56-69-year group was small, and its depth increase did not reach significance, likely because of low power. Vaccine-associated CD4 TCRs spanned the whole spike protein, with dominant responses in regions 160-218 and 743-854. Reportedly, close to half of the unique spike-specific TCRs recognized epitopes lying outside the regions that are mutated in the B.1.351 and B.1.1.7 variants.

Interpreted using the paper, the time point label stands for: baseline before first vaccination. Vaccinee samples were obtained from the UK trials COV001 and COV002, which included a single-blind randomized controlled phase 2/3 trial of AZD1222 (ChAdOx1 nCoV-19) in healthy adults. For TCRbeta chain sequencing, PBMC samples from trial participants were taken at day 0 and at day 28 after the second dose. The CDR3 regions of human TCRbeta chains were subjected to immunosequencing. The study's own analysis went as follows. Repertoire TCRs were matched against a reference library of SARS-CoV-2-specific TCRs generated with the MIRA antigen-specificity platform. Breadth meant the fraction of unique TCRs that were SARS-CoV-2-associated, whereas depth meant the fraction of total T cells that were SARS-CoV-2-associated. Using the MIRA data, each spike-specific TCR was mapped to the spike region that the TCR reacts to and placed in a CD4 or CD8 class. Log10-transformed breadth and depth values were compared by one-way ANOVA with Sidak's multiple comparisons tests. Imported from immuneACCESS, the table was reduced by TCRdb to in-frame sequences with V and J called. These copies leave out some clones; in studies compared against another copy, an unresolved V gene accounts for under half, and the cause of the remainder is not known. D and trimming come from the DNA, and the V and J calls and clone size come from that table. Across this sample there are about 140,000 clones, with about 93% seen only once. The ten largest clones represent more than 3.5% of the sample.

The sequence was obtained from an adult in good health. The chain links TRBV5-4 with TRBJ1-1; the D gene is not confidently resolved. The specimen comprised peripheral blood, sampled on day 0 of AZD1222 vaccination. The DNA is TGTGCCAGCAGCTTGGGGATTACGGTGAACACTGAAGCTTTCTTT. Translated, it gives CASSLGITVNTEAFF. Supplemented by the reference TRBV5-4 and TRBJ1-1 proteins around the CDR3, the complete variable domain is ETGVTQSPTHLIKTRGQQVTLRCSSQSGHNTVSWYQQALGQGPQFIFQYYREEENGRGNFPPRFSGLQFPNYSSELNVNALELDDSALYLCASSLGITVNTEAFFGQGTRLTVV.